This T cell receptor (beta chain) was captured by sequencing in a study of siplizumab effects on memory and regulatory T cells. V lost 7 bases and J lost 4, with 19 bases in between. The CDR3 consists of 15 residues. Germline CDR1 reads MDHEN; CDR2 reads SYDVKM. Data came from immunoSEQ multiplex PCR; TCRdb stores just in-frame clones and leaves some out. In the table there are 80,000 to 130,000 clones, 91% of which are singletons. This sequence joins TRBV28 and TRBJ1-2, with D unclear. The clonotype was recovered from a human donor in good health. Some clones in this sample may be carry-over from other donors' samples. The source material was CD4+ T cells sorted from blood. CDR3 coding DNA: TGTGCCAGCATTTCCCCCCGCTTGCCGCTCTATGGCTACACCTTC. Protein: CASISPRLPLYGYTF.